These 24 T cell receptor beta chains originate from one sample sequenced in a study of T cell repertoires in cytomegalovirus infection (dated 2019 in TCRdb). Sequencer: Illumina HiSeq 1500. The public reads were quality trimmed at Q25 with fastp and then assembled into clones with MiXCR by TCRdb, keeping productive beta chains. For every CDR3 protein sequence, its rows merge into one entry that carries the most common genes and DNA. The sample table holds around 260,000 distinct CDR3 sequences, of which approximately 10% were seen once. Over 12% of the sample comes from the top ten. Sequencing input: PBMCs. The source of these receptors is a human donor in good health (CMV status not recorded). Some clones in this sample may be carry-over from other donors' samples.

V gene TRBV5-5 combines with J gene TRBJ2-2; TRBD2 aligns across 9 bases. There are 15 residues in the CDR3. J was trimmed by 3 bases and V by 5 bases; bases with no gene match: 5. Germline CDR1 reads SGHKS; CDR2 reads YYEKEE (reference sequence). This CDR3 reads CASRGGGADTGELFF. CDR3 nucleotide sequence: TGTGCCAGCAGAGGCGGGGGGGCGGACACCGGGGAGCTGTTTTTT.

The chain joins TRBV7-9 to TRBJ2-5; no definite D call. The germline CDR1 and CDR2 sequences are SEHNR and FQNEAQ (reference sequence). V lost 1 base and J lost 2, with 11 bases in between. The length of the CDR3 is 15 residues. For the CDR3, the DNA is TGTGCCAGCAGCTTAGTTGGTGGAGCGCAAGAGACCCAGTACTTC. Encoded protein: CASSLVGGAQETQYF.

Only a few counts were recorded for this clonotype. The gene calls are TRBV3-1 and TRBJ1-6; 8 nucleotides align to TRBD1. The CDR3 loop spans 16 amino acids. Germline V gives CDR1 LGHDT, CDR2 YNNKEL (reference sequence). The junction had 8 bases not matched to a gene; V was cut back by 1 base and J by 9 bases. The CDR3 region is CASSQGGQGTASPLHF. The CDR3 DNA is TGTGCCAGCAGCCAAGGAGGACAGGGCACCGCTTCACCCCTCCACTTT.

In its sample, this clonotype was seen a few times. The rearrangement links TRBV28 to TRBJ2-7; perhaps TRBD1 as D (5 bases). Germline V gene lookup returns CDR1 MDHEN and CDR2 SYDVKM. Trimming took 10 bases from V and 2 from J, leaving 9 bases between them. This CDR3 contains 11 residues. The CDR3 loop reads CATLTAYEQYF. The CDR3 DNA reads TGTGCCACCCTGACAGCCTACGAGCAGTACTTC.

Many counts were recorded for this clonotype. The genes are TRBV12-3 or TRBV12-4 and TRBJ1-5; no clear D gene. The CDR3 is made up of 12 amino acids. Deletions cut 4 bases from V and 3 bases from J, with 4 bases between. The CDR3 sequence is CASSSNNQPQHF. The CDR3 DNA follows: TGTGCCAGCAGTTCTAACAATCAGCCCCAGCATTTT.

The genes are TRBV20-1 and TRBJ1-1; D is unclear. CDR1 is DFQATT and CDR2 is SNEGSKA in the germline V gene (reference sequence). This CDR3 contains 14 residues. The V end lost 0 bases, the J end lost 4 bases, and 12 bases lay between the germline ends. CDR3 coding DNA: TGCAGTGCTAGAGATCTCGGCGCGGGCACTGAAGCTTTCTTT. Residues: CSARDLGAGTEAFF.

In its sample, this clonotype was seen many times. CDR3 in DNA: TGTGCCAGCAGCGGAGGGGGTCGGACTGAAGCTTTCTTT. Its protein product is CASSGGGRTEAFF. The chain employs TRBV7-8 and TRBJ1-1; perhaps TRBD1 as D (6 bases). Germline V gene sequence: CDR1 SGHVS, CDR2 FQNEAQ. Trimming took 5 bases from V and 5 from J, leaving 12 bases between them. The length of the CDR3 is 13 residues.

The table lists this clonotype with many counts. The chain couples TRBV5-6 to TRBJ1-2; the D is unclear. This CDR3 comprises 12 residues. Trimming removed 4 bases from V and 7 bases from J, with 11 bases in between. Germline V gene sequence: CDR1 SGHDT, CDR2 YYEEEE. The CDR3 nucleotides are TGTGCCAGCAGCCGGGAGAGACGTGGCTACACCTTC. Translating it yields CASSRERRGYTF.

This chain connects TRBV7-9 to TRBJ2-3, with D uncertain. This CDR3 region has 14 residues. Trimming shortened V by 6 bases and J by 2 bases, and 12 bases separated the two germline ends. In germline, CDR1 is SEHNR, CDR2 FQNEAQ (reference sequence). The CDR3 DNA follows: TGTGCCAGCAGTTCTTGGGGTTACACAGATACGCAGTATTTT. Translated, it gives CASSSWGYTDTQYF.

At least ten counts were recorded for this clonotype. The rearrangement joins TRBV7-2 to TRBJ1-5; D is unclear. Between the trimmed V and J ends, which lost 6 bases and 3 bases, there was a span of 9 bases. Germline loops: CDR1 SGHTA, CDR2 FQGNSA. The length of the CDR3 is 13 residues. The CDR3: CASSPNANQPQHF. CDR3 in DNA: TGTGCCAGCAGTCCTAACGCCAATCAGCCCCAGCATTTT.

The sample holds many counts of this clonotype. The chain employs TRBV6-2 or TRBV6-3 and TRBJ1-2; perhaps TRBD1 as D (5 bases). CDR1 MNHEY and CDR2 SVGEGT come from the germline V gene. V was clipped by 7 bases and J by 8 bases, with 11 bases between them. CDR3 length equals 11 residues. CDR3 loop: CASNQGSGYTF. The CDR3 DNA follows: TGTGCCAGCAACCAGGGCAGCGGCTACACCTTC.

This clonotype was detected many times. The CDR3 spells CASSLERRAPDTQYF. The CDR3 DNA reads TGTGCCAGCAGCTTAGAGAGGAGGGCTCCAGATACGCAGTATTTT. The chain recombines TRBV7-6 with TRBJ2-3, with D perhaps matching TRBD2 (6 bases). Germline V gene lookup returns CDR1 SGHVS and CDR2 FNYEAQ. This CDR3 spans 15 amino acids. Deletions cut 1 base from V and 4 bases from J, with 12 bases between.

In this sample, this clonotype turned up many times. The chain is built from TRBV7-2 and TRBJ2-7; D is possibly TRBD1 or TRBD2 (5 bases each). The CDR3 spans 14 residues. Germline lookup yields CDR1 SGHTA and CDR2 FQGNSA. The ends were cut back, 10 bases at V and 2 bases at J, with 18 bases in the middle. The CDR3 region is CATRLGEGAYEQYF. CDR3 coding DNA: TGTGCCACCCGCCTGGGAGAAGGGGCCTACGAGCAGTACTTC.

This clonotype was counted a few times. V gene TRBV20-1 combines with J gene TRBJ2-3, with TRBD1 matching 8 bases. The germline V gene has CDR1 DFQATT and CDR2 SNEGSKA (reference sequence). Losses at the gene ends were 3 bases for V and 2 bases for J; bases not matched to a gene: 7. The CDR3 length is 15 residues. Written as DNA, the CDR3 is TGCAGTGCTAGTTCGGACAGGGAAAACACAGATACGCAGTATTTT. It translates to CSASSDRENTDTQYF.

At least ten counts were recorded for this clonotype. V usage is TRBV11-2 and J usage is TRBJ2-4; possibly TRBD1 for D (6 bases). There are 14 residues in the CDR3. Trimming shortened V by 3 bases and J by 5 bases, and 11 bases separated the two germline ends. Per the germline V gene, CDR1 is SGHAT and CDR2 is FQNNGV. CDR3 protein: CASSFSGVQNIQYF. Here the CDR3 DNA reads TGTGCCAGCAGCTTTTCAGGGGTTCAAAACATTCAGTACTTC.

There are many counts of this clonotype. The genes are TRBV15 and TRBJ2-3; D may be TRBD1 or TRBD2 (6 bases each). The V gene's germline CDR1 is LNHNV and CDR2 YYDKDF (reference sequence). CDR3 length: 15 amino acids. The V end was cut by 7 bases, the J end by 6 bases, with 20 bases between. CDR3 protein: CATTLLRGVFDTQYF. CDR3 nucleotides: TGTGCCACCACCTTATTAAGGGGGGTATTTGATACGCAGTATTTT.

This clonotype was observed at least ten times. The chain employs TRBV7-2 and TRBJ1-2; TRBD1 matches at 12 bases. Germline V lookup: CDR1 SGHTA, CDR2 FQGNSA. J lost 3 bases, V lost 5 bases, and 10 bases had no gene match. The CDR3 is made up of 17 amino acids. This CDR3 reads CASSRGGTGGDYYGYTF. The CDR3 nucleotides read TGTGCCAGCAGCAGAGGGGGGACAGGGGGCGACTACTATGGCTACACCTTC.

The table lists this clonotype with many counts. The V gene is TRBV9, the J gene TRBJ1-1; D not certain. Germline V gene lookup returns CDR1 SGDLS and CDR2 YYNGEE. V lost 0 bases, J lost 3 bases, and 9 bases lay in between. The CDR3 has 14 amino acids. CDR3 nucleotide sequence: TGTGCCAGCAGCGTAGGGGCAGCTTACACTGAAGCTTTCTTT. This encodes CASSVGAAYTEAFF. Drawing the rest from reference TRBV9 and TRBJ1-1, the complete variable domain is DSGVTQTPKHLITATGQRVTLRCSPRSGDLSVYWYQQSLDQGLQFLIQYYNGEERAKGNILERFSAQQFPDLHSELNLSSLELGDSALYFCASSVGAAYTEAFFGQGTRLTVV.

The sample holds many counts of this clonotype. The V call is TRBV28, the J call TRBJ2-1, with 7 positions matching TRBD2. Trimming at V came to 3 bases and at J to 2 bases, leaving 4 bases not matched to a gene. This CDR3 region has 15 residues. The V gene's germline CDR1 is MDHEN and CDR2 SYDVKM. CDR3 bases: TGTGCCAGCAGTTTGGGAGCGGGGACCTACAATGAGCAGTTCTTC. Translation gives CASSLGAGTYNEQFF. Combining the CDR3 with reference TRBV28 and TRBJ2-1 gives the whole variable domain DVKVTQSSRYLVKRTGEKVFLECVQDMDHENMFWYRQDPGLGLRLIYFSYDVKMKEKGDIPEGYSVSREKKERFSLILESASTNQTSMYLCASSLGAGTYNEQFFGPGTRLTVL.

This clonotype has a handful of counts. The CDR3 region is CASSRRSGTGQETQYF. The CDR3 DNA sequence: TGTGCCAGCAGCCGTAGGAGCGGGACAGGCCAAGAGACCCAGTACTTC. The V and J genes are TRBV7-2 and TRBJ2-5; a possible D gene is TRBD1 (8 bases). The V end was cut by 5 bases, the J end by 1 base, with 17 bases between. This CDR3 region has 16 residues. Germline CDR1 and CDR2: SGHTA and FQGNSA.

The rearrangement uses TRBV24-1 and TRBJ2-5; 8 nucleotides align to TRBD1. CDR1 is KGHDR, CDR2 SFDVKD, per germline. CDR3 length: 17 amino acids. With 3 bases clipped from V and 2 bases from J, the junction kept 10 bases outside the gene matches. CDR3 coding DNA: TGTGCCACCAGTGATGGCCGGACAGGGCGCCATCAAGAGACCCAGTACTTC. Translation: CATSDGRTGRHQETQYF.

At least ten counts were recorded for this clonotype. The V gene is TRBV7-2, the J gene TRBJ2-1, with D perhaps matching TRBD1 (6 bases). The CDR3 has 14 residues. The V end was cut by 3 bases, the J end by 12 bases, with 18 bases between. Germline lookup yields CDR1 SGHTA and CDR2 FQGNSA. CDR3 sequence (DNA): TGTGCCAGCAGCTTGGCCGCTCAGGGGATCGTGCAGTTCTTC. Protein sequence: CASSLAAQGIVQFF.

The chain is built from TRBV11-3 and TRBJ2-5, with a possible D match to TRBD1 (7 bases). Germline values: CDR1 SGHNT, CDR2 YENEEA. Trimming took 2 bases from V and 5 from J, leaving 18 bases between them. This CDR3 has 16 amino acids. The DNA of the CDR3 is TGTGCCAGCAGCTTACAGGGGGGCTTCGGTACGGAGACCCAGTACTTC. It encodes CASSLQGGFGTETQYF.

This clonotype was seen ten or more times. The chain carries TRBV6-1 and TRBJ2-1, with a weak D call TRBD1 (6 bases). V was trimmed by 3 bases and J by 13 bases, leaving 16 bases between them. Germline-derived CDR1 and CDR2 are MNHNS and SASEGT. The CDR3 extends over 13 amino acids. This CDR3 is CASSDGAGASQFF. Written as DNA, the CDR3 is TGTGCCAGCAGTGACGGGGCAGGGGCATCCCAGTTCTTC.